The 31 T cell receptor beta chains given below trace back to one sample, sequenced in a study of a mutant IDH1 vaccine in newly diagnosed glioma. Antigens of these TCRs are unknown. Using immunoSEQ multiplex PCR, the repertoire was profiled, and TCRdb retains in-frame clones only, with some absent. The sample lists roughly 54,000 clones, 70% to 90% occurring once. Time point here: week 5, during vaccination. Vaccinated patients received 300 ug of mutant IDH1 20-mer peptide per dose, with topical imiquimod. The material was PBMCs, obtained from a glioma patient whose treatment included an IDH1 peptide vaccine. The receptors were gathered from a man aged 25 to 40 with glioma.

The gene calls are TRBV27 and TRBJ1-2; TRBD1 agrees at 8 bases. CDR3 size: 14 residues. The germline CDR1 and CDR2 sequences are MNHEY and SMNVEV (reference sequence). V lost 3 bases to trimming and J lost 7 bases; unmatched junction nucleotides: 7. The CDR3, as DNA: TGTGCCAGCAGTTTTCAGGGGGCGCTTTCTGGCTACACCTTC. It yields the protein CASSFQGALSGYTF.

The rearrangement joins TRBV5-1 to TRBJ1-1; D is perhaps TRBD1 (5 bases). The CDR3 runs 16 residues. With 7 bases removed from V and 3 bases from J, the gap between germline ends came to 22 bases. From germline, CDR1 is SGHRS and CDR2 YFSETQ. CDR3 nucleotide sequence: TGCGCCAGCCGCCCGGTCGGACTGGGGCGCGACACTGAAGCTTTCTTT. Encoded protein: CASRPVGLGRDTEAFF.

The sample holds a few counts of this clone. At the DNA level, this CDR3 is encoded by other sequences in the same sample as well. CDR3 region: CASSPGQGGNQPQHF. The CDR3 DNA follows: TGTGCCAGCAGCCCGGGACAGGGAGGCAATCAGCCCCAGCATTTT. The chain carries TRBV6-1 and TRBJ1-5; TRBD1 agrees at 9 bases. Germline assignment: CDR1 MNHNS and CDR2 SASEGT. The CDR3 has 15 residues. With V trimmed by 6 bases and J by 2 bases, 5 bases remained unmatched.

This clone was recorded only once. The chain uses TRBV27 and TRBJ1-6, with 10 bases that match TRBD1. This CDR3 spans 19 amino acids. After removal of 2 bases from V and 4 bases from J, the junction contained 11 bases not matched to a gene. Germline CDR1 reads MNHEY; CDR2 reads SMNVEV (reference sequence). The CDR3 DNA reads as TGTGCCAGCAGTTTAACCGGGACAGGGGTAGACCCTTATAATTCACCCCTCCACTTT. Its translation: CASSLTGTGVDPYNSPLHF.

Only a few counts were recorded for this clone. The chain combines TRBV12-2 with TRBJ1-2. TRBV12-2 has pseudogene status. This CDR3 has 9 amino acids. CDR3 protein: CASRSNGTF. CDR3 coding DNA: TGTGCAAGTCGCTCCAACGGCACCTTC.

V is TRBV6-5 and J is TRBJ2-1, with D maybe TRBD2 (7 bases). The germline V gene encodes CDR1 MNHEY and CDR2 SVGAGI. The V gene lost 0 bases and the J gene lost 10 bases, with 19 bases spanning the gap. The CDR3 spans 16 residues. CDR3 bases: TGTGCCAGCAGTTACTCTGGGGGGGGGCCAACAACCGAGCAGTTCTTC. Encoded protein: CASSYSGGGPTTEQFF.

This chain uses TRBV2 with TRBJ2-7, with D perhaps matching TRBD1 or TRBD2 (5 bases each). V shed 6 bases and J shed 6 bases, with 18 bases lying between them. CDR1 is SNHLY, CDR2 FYNNEI, per germline. This CDR3 region has 14 residues. The CDR3 protein is CASSAGTMVSEQYF. CDR3 DNA: TGTGCCAGCAGCGCCGGGACCATGGTTAGCGAGCAGTACTTC.

The chain uses TRBV9 and TRBJ1-6; D gene ambiguous. Trimming left V 4 bases short and J 4 bases short, with 18 bases between. This CDR3 spans 17 amino acids. Germline assignment: CDR1 SGDLS and CDR2 YYNGEE. For the CDR3, the DNA is TGTGCCAGCAGCCCCGAGGTGGCACAGCTTTATAATTCACCCCTCCACTTT. Its protein is CASSPEVAQLYNSPLHF.

This clone was recorded a few times. The chain carries TRBV28 and TRBJ1-1, with a weak D call TRBD1 (6 bases). V lost 5 bases to trimming and J lost 0 bases, with 16 bases between them. The germline V gene encodes CDR1 MDHEN and CDR2 SYDVKM. The length of the CDR3 is 16 residues. The CDR3 sequence is CASSTYLGALNTEAFF. Written as DNA, the CDR3 is TGTGCCAGCAGTACCTACCTGGGGGCACTGAACACTGAAGCTTTCTTT.

The J gene is TRBJ2-5, the V gene TRBV19, with D uncertain. From germline, CDR1 is LNHDA and CDR2 SQIVND (reference sequence). The CDR3 loop spans 17 amino acids. The V and J ends lost 5 bases and 3 bases respectively, with 22 bases between them. The CDR3 spells CASSGTLSVARKETQYF. The CDR3 coding sequence is TGTGCCAGTAGTGGAACACTCAGTGTGGCCAGAAAAGAGACCCAGTACTTC.

V and J are TRBV13 and TRBJ1-1, with D possibly matching TRBD1 (5 bases). Germline loops: CDR1 PRHDT, CDR2 FYEKMQ (reference sequence). The V end lost 5 bases, the J end lost 1 base, and 11 bases lay between the germline ends. The CDR3 loop spans 14 amino acids. The CDR3 DNA sequence: TGTGCCAGCAGCCCCAGAAGGGGGAACACTGAAGCTTTCTTT. The encoded protein is CASSPRRGNTEAFF.

This chain uses TRBV18 with TRBJ1-1, with D unclear. V gave up 8 bases and J gave up 5 bases, with 18 bases separating them. From germline, CDR1 is KGHSH and CDR2 LQKENI. There are 14 residues in the CDR3. CDR3 sequence reads: CASRTLQGGTEAFF. CDR3 nucleotides: TGTGCCAGCCGGACGCTTCAAGGTGGGACTGAAGCTTTCTTT.

The V gene is TRBV4-1, the J gene TRBJ1-1; no firm D call. V was shortened by 3 bases and J by 1 base, with 9 bases between the two germline ends. The CDR3 runs to 14 residues. CDR1 and CDR2 from the germline V gene are MGHRA and YSYEKL. In DNA form, the CDR3 reads TGCGCCAGCAGCCAGCCGGCCTCGAACACTGAAGCTTTCTTT. It is translated as CASSQPASNTEAFF.

A word on this clone: A far larger clone is only one base removed, so a read error is likely. The V call is TRBV25-1, the J call TRBJ2-2, with TRBD1 identical over 10 bases. The CDR3 is made up of 14 amino acids. CDR1 and CDR2 from the germline V gene are MGHDK and SYGVNS. As DNA, the CDR3 is TGTGCCGGCAGTGGACAGGGGGACACCGGGGAGCTGTTTTTT. Its protein product is CAGSGQGDTGELFF.

In its sample, this clone ranks as medium-sized. The chain couples TRBV6-1 to TRBJ1-5, with 7 bases fitting TRBD1. Per the germline V gene, CDR1 is MNHNS and CDR2 is SASEGT. The CDR3 runs 15 residues. J was trimmed by 3 bases and V by 4 bases; bases with no gene match: 6. CDR3 coding DNA: TGTGCCAGCAGTGGAGGGACAGCGGCCAATCAGCCCCAGCATTTT. This codes for CASSGGTAANQPQHF.

This chain links TRBV6-5 with TRBJ2-1; D possibly corresponds to TRBD1 (5 bases). Per germline, CDR1 MNHEY and CDR2 SVGAGI. Trimming pared 2 bases from V and 3 bases from J, leaving 11 bases between. This CDR3 has 15 amino acids. CDR3 in amino acids: CASSYKGANYNEQFF. CDR3 coding DNA: TGTGCCAGCAGTTACAAAGGGGCCAACTACAATGAGCAGTTCTTC.

V gene TRBV7-6 combines with J gene TRBJ2-3; D remains ambiguous. The V and J ends lost 4 bases and 6 bases respectively, with 11 bases between them. The CDR3 has 13 amino acids. Germline V gene sequence: CDR1 SGHVS, CDR2 FNYEAQ. CDR3 residues: CASSYGLGDTQYF. The DNA for the CDR3 is TGTGCCAGCAGCTACGGGCTCGGCGATACGCAGTATTTT.

This clone has a handful of counts. The chain has TRBV28 and TRBJ1-6; D is perhaps TRBD1 (6 bases). The V and J ends lost 5 bases and 0 bases respectively, with 17 bases between them. CDR3 size: 18 residues. The germline V gene encodes CDR1 MDHEN and CDR2 SYDVKM. CDR3 DNA sequence: TGTGCCAGCAGTCCGGTCCGGGGGCTTAGCTCCTATAATTCACCCCTCCACTTT. Amino acid sequence: CASSPVRGLSSYNSPLHF.

J is TRBJ1-1 and V is TRBV4-1; 8 bases fit TRBD1. Unmatched junction bases numbered 8, after V lost 1 base and J lost 7 bases. This CDR3 comprises 15 residues. Germline V gives CDR1 MGHRA, CDR2 YSYEKL. Written as DNA, the CDR3 is TGCGCCAGCAGCCAAGTGGGGCAGGGGGCAGATGAAGCTTTCTTT. It is translated as CASSQVGQGADEAFF.

This clone was counted once. The genes are TRBV5-1 and TRBJ1-1; TRBD1 agrees at 11 bases. Germline-derived CDR1 and CDR2 are SGHRS and YFSETQ. Trimming at V came to 2 bases and at J to 6 bases, leaving 3 bases not matched to a gene. The CDR3 covers 14 residues. CDR3 residues: CASSLRDRGSEAFF. The CDR3 DNA follows: TGCGCCAGCAGCTTACGGGACAGGGGGTCTGAAGCTTTCTTT.

The V call is TRBV7-7, the J call TRBJ2-5, with 8 bases that match TRBD2. J lost 2 bases, V lost 4 bases, and 6 bases had no gene match. Germline-derived CDR1 and CDR2 are SSHAT and FNYEAQ (reference sequence). There are 15 residues in the CDR3. DNA for the CDR3: TGTGCCAGCAGCTCATCGGGGGGGTGGCAAGAGACCCAGTACTTC. It yields the protein CASSSSGGWQETQYF.

V is TRBV28 and J is TRBJ2-7, with D tentatively TRBD1 or TRBD2 (5 bases each). Germline V gene sequence: CDR1 MDHEN, CDR2 SYDVKM. The CDR3 totals 13 residues. Trimming removed 3 bases at V and 9 bases at J, with 15 bases between. Written as DNA, the CDR3 is TGTGCCAGCAGTTTTAGAGGGGCAGTAACGCAGTACTTC. Residues: CASSFRGAVTQYF.

This clone showed up just once. The chain uses TRBV18 and TRBJ2-5; D may match TRBD1 or TRBD2 (5 bases each). Between the trimmed V and J ends, which lost 5 bases and 7 bases, there was a span of 20 bases. This CDR3 is built from 15 residues. The germline gives CDR1 KGHSH, CDR2 LQKENI. CDR3 amino acids: CASSSSGTVRWTQYF. CDR3 coding DNA: TGTGCCAGCTCATCCTCCGGGACCGTCAGGTGGACCCAGTACTTC.

This clone was seen a handful of times. The chain joins TRBV10-2 to TRBJ2-3, with D possibly matching TRBD2 (5 bases). Germline assignment: CDR1 WSHSY and CDR2 SAAADI. The CDR3 consists of 16 residues. Trimming took 4 bases from V and 0 from J, leaving 14 bases between them. CDR3 nucleotides: TGCGCCAGCAGTGGGGGATTACGGGATAGCACAGATACGCAGTATTTT. Translation: CASSGGLRDSTDTQYF.

The chain employs TRBV19 and TRBJ2-1; weak D call: TRBD1 (5 bases). Per germline, CDR1 LNHDA and CDR2 SQIVND (reference sequence). V dropped 5 bases and J dropped 7 bases, with 18 bases sitting between them. This CDR3 region has 15 residues. The CDR3 is CASSPSWGQHNEQFF. CDR3 coding DNA: TGTGCCAGTAGTCCCTCCTGGGGCCAGCATAATGAGCAGTTCTTC.

The DNA for the CDR3 is TGTGCCAGCAGCGTTCACAGGGGAGATACGCAGTATTTT. Protein product: CASSVHRGDTQYF. The chain uses TRBV9 and TRBJ2-3; 7 bases are a match to TRBD1. The CDR3 loop spans 13 amino acids. J was trimmed by 5 bases and V by 2 bases; bases with no gene match: 2. The germline V gene encodes CDR1 SGDLS and CDR2 YYNGEE.

CDR3 protein: CASSPMQTVLNGYTF. The DNA for the CDR3 is TGTGCCAGCAGCCCGATGCAGACAGTTCTCAATGGCTACACCTTC. This chain links TRBV5-6 with TRBJ1-2, with D tentatively TRBD1 (5 bases). Germline V gene lookup returns CDR1 SGHDT and CDR2 YYEEEE. CDR3 length: 15 residues. V lost 4 bases and J lost 6, with 19 bases in between.

This clone was recorded only once. The CDR3 DNA is TGTGCCAGCAGCCAACTAGCGGTCGCAGATACGCAGTATTTT. It is translated as CASSQLAVADTQYF. This rearrangement joins TRBV7-6 to TRBJ2-3, with TRBD2 matching over 8 bases. Germline values: CDR1 SGHVS, CDR2 FNYEAQ. With V trimmed by 5 bases and J by 4 bases, 5 bases remained unmatched. The CDR3 totals 14 residues.

This chain uses TRBV19 with TRBJ2-1; the D gene is possibly TRBD1 (5 bases). Trimming left V 2 bases short and J 0 bases short, with 14 bases between. The germline CDR1 and CDR2 sequences are LNHDA and SQIVND (reference sequence). The CDR3 sequence is 17 residues long. The CDR3 DNA reads as TGTGCCAGTAGTATATCCAAGGGGCGTAGCTCCTACAATGAGCAGTTCTTC. The encoded protein is CASSISKGRSSYNEQFF.

This clone was counted once. V usage is TRBV2 and J usage is TRBJ2-7; D call uncertain. The germline gives CDR1 SNHLY, CDR2 FYNNEI. The CDR3 is made up of 11 amino acids. V gave up 3 bases and J gave up 6 bases, with 6 bases separating them. For the CDR3, the DNA is TGTGCCAGCAGTGATTTAGGCGAGCAGTACTTC. Residues: CASSDLGEQYF.

This chain links TRBV11-2 with TRBJ2-7, with TRBD2 identical over 12 bases. In germline, CDR1 is SGHAT, CDR2 FQNNGV. V was pared by 5 bases and J by 5 bases, with 7 bases of the junction left unmatched. The CDR3 is 15 amino acids. The CDR3: CASSVTSGGPHEQYF. The CDR3 nucleotides are TGTGCCAGCAGCGTAACTAGCGGGGGGCCTCACGAGCAGTACTTC.